Presented here are 10 T cell receptor beta chains from one specimen sequenced in a study of blood T cell repertoires in COVID-19. TCRdb's copy holds only in-frame clones and misses some; the assay was immunoSEQ multiplex PCR. The data hold about 50,000 clones, with about 84% observed a single time. The source material was peripheral blood. The receptors stem from an older woman with acute or convalescent COVID-19.

Concerning this clone: At the DNA level, this CDR3 is encoded by other sequences in the same sample as well. V usage is TRBV28 and J usage is TRBJ1-2; 8 bases align to TRBD1. Looked up from germline, CDR1 is MDHEN and CDR2 is SYDVKM. Losses at the gene ends were 4 bases for V and 4 bases for J; bases not matched to a gene: 2. CDR3 length: 13 amino acids. This CDR3 reads CASSSTGGYGYTF. The CDR3 bases are TGTGCCAGCAGTTCCACAGGGGGCTATGGCTACACCTTC.

The V and J genes are TRBV5-1 and TRBJ1-1; maybe TRBD1 (5 bases). CDR1 is SGHRS, CDR2 YFSETQ, per germline. This CDR3 comprises 14 residues. V lost 1 base and J lost 3, with 10 bases in between. The CDR3 loop is CASSLRGGDTEAFF. CDR3 bases: TGCGCCAGCAGCTTGAGGGGTGGGGACACTGAAGCTTTCTTT. Complete variable domain (other parts from reference TRBV5-1 and TRBJ1-1): KAGVTQTPRYLIKTRGQQVTLSCSPISGHRSVSWYQQTPGQGLQFLFEYFSETQRNKGNFPGRFSGRQFSNSRSEMNVSTLELGDSALYLCASSLRGGDTEAFFGQGTRLTVV.

This rearrangement joins TRBV5-1 to TRBJ2-1; possibly TRBD1 for D (6 bases). The CDR3 runs 16 residues. V was clipped by 0 bases and J by 1 base, with 11 bases between them. Germline CDR1 SGHRS, CDR2 YFSETQ. The CDR3 loop reads CASSLGQAMSYNEQFF. CDR3 sequence (DNA): TGCGCCAGCAGCTTGGGACAGGCGATGTCCTACAATGAGCAGTTCTTC.

The chain recombines TRBV6-6 with TRBJ1-2, with D unresolved. From germline, CDR1 is MNHNY and CDR2 SVGAGI (reference sequence). Trimming took off 2 bases at V and 4 bases at J, with 8 bases between the two ends. The CDR3 runs 13 residues. CDR3 in amino acids: CASSYEAFYGYTF. In DNA form, the CDR3 reads TGTGCCAGCAGTTACGAAGCGTTCTATGGCTACACCTTC.

V and J are TRBV7-2 and TRBJ1-5; maybe TRBD1 (6 bases). The V end lost 2 bases, the J end lost 7 bases, and 12 bases lay between the germline ends. The germline CDR1 and CDR2 sequences are SGHTA and FQGNSA. CDR3 size: 14 residues. CDR3 sequence reads: CASSLNGGGQPQHF. CDR3 nucleotides: TGTGCCAGCAGCTTAAACGGGGGGGGCCAGCCCCAGCATTTT.

This rearrangement joins TRBV12-3 or TRBV12-4 to TRBJ1-1; D may be TRBD1 (5 bases). V lost 8 bases to trimming and J lost 4 bases, with 11 bases between them. This CDR3 is 12 amino acids long. CDR3 sequence reads: CASRGDATEAFF. CDR3 coding DNA: TGTGCCAGCCGGGGGGATGCCACTGAAGCTTTCTTT.

CDR3 bases: TGTGCCAGCAGTTTCGGTCAGCCCCAGCATTTT. Its translation is CASSFGQPQHF. The rearrangement links TRBV12-3 or TRBV12-4 to TRBJ1-5; D not resolved. The CDR3 is 11 amino acids. Deletions cut 3 bases from V and 6 bases from J, with 3 bases between.

The rearrangement links TRBV28 to TRBJ1-5; unclear D gene. Germline V gives CDR1 MDHEN, CDR2 SYDVKM. The CDR3 spans 13 residues. V was clipped by 5 bases and J by 9 bases, with 14 bases between them. CDR3 in DNA: TGTGCCAGCAGTCTTGGGCTGACGGTGCCCCAGCATTTT. Residues: CASSLGLTVPQHF. Complete variable domain (other parts from reference TRBV28 and TRBJ1-5): DVKVTQSSRYLVKRTGEKVFLECVQDMDHENMFWYRQDPGLGLRLIYFSYDVKMKEKGDIPEGYSVSREKKERFSLILESASTNQTSMYLCASSLGLTVPQHFGDGTRLSIL.

The rearrangement uses TRBV5-1 and TRBJ2-1, with 10 bases aligning to TRBD2. The V gene's germline CDR1 is SGHRS and CDR2 YFSETQ. The CDR3 has 16 residues. V lost 0 bases, J lost 0 bases, and 0 bases stayed unmatched. CDR3 bases: TGCGCCAGCAGCTTGGTAGCGGGGGGCTCCTACAATGAGCAGTTCTTC. It translates to CASSLVAGGSYNEQFF.

V usage is TRBV5-1 and J usage is TRBJ2-4, with 16 bases that match TRBD2. Trimming took 4 bases from V and 3 from J; bases not matched to a gene: 7. This CDR3 contains 18 residues. Germline-derived CDR1 and CDR2 are SGHRS and YFSETQ. CDR3 region: CASSPGGTSGRGKNIQYF. CDR3 in DNA: TGCGCCAGCAGCCCGGGCGGGACTAGCGGGAGGGGCAAAAACATTCAGTACTTC.